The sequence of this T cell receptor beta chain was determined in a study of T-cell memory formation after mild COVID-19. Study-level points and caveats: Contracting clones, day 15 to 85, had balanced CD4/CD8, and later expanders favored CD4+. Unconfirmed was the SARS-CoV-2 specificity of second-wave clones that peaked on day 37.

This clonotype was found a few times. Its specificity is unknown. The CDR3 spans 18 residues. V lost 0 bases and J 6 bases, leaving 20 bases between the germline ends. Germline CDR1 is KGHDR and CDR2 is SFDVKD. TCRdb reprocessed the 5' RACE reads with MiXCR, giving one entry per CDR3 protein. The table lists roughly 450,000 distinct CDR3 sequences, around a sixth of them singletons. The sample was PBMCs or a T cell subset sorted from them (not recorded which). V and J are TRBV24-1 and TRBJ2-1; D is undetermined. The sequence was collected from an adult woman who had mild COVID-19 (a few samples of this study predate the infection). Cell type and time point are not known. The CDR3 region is CATSDLRACQAVVNEQFF. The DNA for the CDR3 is TGTGCCACCAGTGATTTGCGGGCCTGTCAGGCCGTCGTCAATGAGCAGTTCTTC.